This T cell receptor (beta chain) was identified during a study of PD-1 blockade in classical Hodgkin lymphoma. Time point reported: cycle 4 day 1 (C4D1), after more than 5 weeks of nivolumab. Relapse was seen in all patients after autologous stem cell transplantation, and brentuximab vedotin exposure was variable. Repertoires were generated with immunoSEQ multiplex PCR, while TCRdb's copy carries only in-frame clones and drops some. Counted here are some 17,000 clones, around 65% occurring once; the ten biggest clones make up 6% to 8.5%. The J segment lost 7 bases and the V segment lost 0 bases, leaving 11 bases of the junction unmatched. The CDR3 loop spans 19 amino acids. Germline V CDR1 and CDR2: MNHEY, SMNVEV (reference sequence). This clone was detected only a few times.

This TCR was recovered from a human donor with classical Hodgkin lymphoma. The chain couples TRBV27 to TRBJ2-2, with 13 bases aligning to TRBD2. Sequencing was performed on peripheral blood mononuclear cells (PBMCs), taken before the fourth cycle of nivolumab. The CDR3 DNA follows: TGTGCCAGCAGTTTATCCCGGACTAGCGGGAGCTCCAAAAACGGGGAGCTGTTTTTT. This sequence encodes CASSLSRTSGSSKNGELFF.